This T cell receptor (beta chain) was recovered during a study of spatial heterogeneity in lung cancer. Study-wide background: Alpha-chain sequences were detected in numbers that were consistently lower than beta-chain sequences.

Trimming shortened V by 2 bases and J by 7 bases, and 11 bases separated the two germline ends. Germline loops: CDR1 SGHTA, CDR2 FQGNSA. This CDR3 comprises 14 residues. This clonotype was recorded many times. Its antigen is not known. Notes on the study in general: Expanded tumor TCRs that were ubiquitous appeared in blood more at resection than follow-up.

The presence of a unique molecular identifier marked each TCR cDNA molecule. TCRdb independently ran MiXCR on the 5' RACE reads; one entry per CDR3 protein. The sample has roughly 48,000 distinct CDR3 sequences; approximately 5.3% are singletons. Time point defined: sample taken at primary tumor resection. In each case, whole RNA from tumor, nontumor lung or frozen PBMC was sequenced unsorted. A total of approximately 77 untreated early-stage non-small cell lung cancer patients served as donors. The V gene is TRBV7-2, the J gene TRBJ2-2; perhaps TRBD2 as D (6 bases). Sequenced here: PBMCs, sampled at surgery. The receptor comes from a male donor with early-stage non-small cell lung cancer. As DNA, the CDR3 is TGTGCCAGCAGCTTAAGAGGAGGGGACGGGGAGCTGTTTTTT. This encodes CASSLRGGDGELFF.